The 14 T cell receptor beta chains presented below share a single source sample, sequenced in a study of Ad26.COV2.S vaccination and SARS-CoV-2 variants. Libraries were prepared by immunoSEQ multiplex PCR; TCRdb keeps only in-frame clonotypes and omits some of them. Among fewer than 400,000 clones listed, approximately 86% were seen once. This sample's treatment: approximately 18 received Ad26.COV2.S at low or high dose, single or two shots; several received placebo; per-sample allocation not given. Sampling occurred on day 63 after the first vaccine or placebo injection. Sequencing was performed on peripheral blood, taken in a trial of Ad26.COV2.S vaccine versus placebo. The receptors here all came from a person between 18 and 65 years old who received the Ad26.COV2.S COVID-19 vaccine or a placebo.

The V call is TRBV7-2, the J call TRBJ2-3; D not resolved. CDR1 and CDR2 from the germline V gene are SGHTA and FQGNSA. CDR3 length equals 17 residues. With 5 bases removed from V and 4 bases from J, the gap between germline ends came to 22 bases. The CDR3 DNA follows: TGTGCCAGCAGCAGCCGCGGAGCCTTATTCTTTTCAGATACGCAGTATTTT. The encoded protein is CASSSRGALFFSDTQYF.

This CDR3 reads CASSQMNTGELFF. CDR3 sequence (DNA): TGTGCCAGCAGCCAAATGAACACCGGGGAGCTGTTTTTT. J is TRBJ2-2 and V is TRBV3-1 (or the pseudogene TRBV3-2); D ambiguous. The ends were cut back, 2 bases at V and 1 base at J, with 2 bases in the middle. This CDR3 spans 13 amino acids. Germline loops: CDR1 LGHDT, CDR2 YNNKEL (reference sequence).

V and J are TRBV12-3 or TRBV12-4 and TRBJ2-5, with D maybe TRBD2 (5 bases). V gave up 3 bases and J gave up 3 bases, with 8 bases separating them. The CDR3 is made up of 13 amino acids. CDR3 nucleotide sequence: TGTGCCAGCAGTTTGGGAGCGGAAGAGACCCAGTACTTC. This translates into CASSLGAEETQYF.

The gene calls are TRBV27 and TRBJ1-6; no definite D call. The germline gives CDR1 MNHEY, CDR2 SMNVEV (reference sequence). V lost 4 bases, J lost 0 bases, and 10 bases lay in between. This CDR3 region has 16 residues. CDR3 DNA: TGTGCCAGCAGTTGGTTCAGAGACTCCTATAATTCACCCCTCCACTTT. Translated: CASSWFRDSYNSPLHF.

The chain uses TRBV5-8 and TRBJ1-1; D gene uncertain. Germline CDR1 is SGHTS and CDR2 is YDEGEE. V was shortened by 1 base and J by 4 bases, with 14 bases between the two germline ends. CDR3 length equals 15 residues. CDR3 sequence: CASSLKLGGATEAFF. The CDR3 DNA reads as TGTGCCAGCAGCTTGAAGTTAGGAGGAGCCACTGAAGCTTTCTTT.

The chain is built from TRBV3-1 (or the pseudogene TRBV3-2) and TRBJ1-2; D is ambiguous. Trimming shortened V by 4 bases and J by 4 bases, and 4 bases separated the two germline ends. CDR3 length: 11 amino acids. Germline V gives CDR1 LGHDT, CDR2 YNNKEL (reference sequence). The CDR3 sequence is CASSRFYGYTF. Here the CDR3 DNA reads TGTGCCAGCAGCCGATTCTATGGCTACACCTTC.

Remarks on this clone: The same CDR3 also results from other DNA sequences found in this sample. The DNA of the CDR3 is TGTGCCAGCAGTTCAAGCTCCTACAATGAGCAGTTCTTC. It translates to CASSSSSYNEQFF. The chain couples TRBV27 to TRBJ2-1; D remains unclear. CDR3 length: 13 amino acids. Germline lookup yields CDR1 MNHEY and CDR2 SMNVEV (reference sequence). The V gene lost 4 bases and the J gene lost 0 bases, with 4 bases spanning the gap.

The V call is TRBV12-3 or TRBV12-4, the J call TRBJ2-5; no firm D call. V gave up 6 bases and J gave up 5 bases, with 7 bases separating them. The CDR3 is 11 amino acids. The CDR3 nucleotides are TGTGCCAGCAGCCTTGAGGAGACCCAGTACTTC. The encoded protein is CASSLEETQYF.

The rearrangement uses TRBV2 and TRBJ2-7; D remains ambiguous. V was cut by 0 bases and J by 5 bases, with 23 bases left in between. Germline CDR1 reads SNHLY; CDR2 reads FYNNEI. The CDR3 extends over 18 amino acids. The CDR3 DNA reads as TGTGCCAGCAGTGAAGCGCTTCTTAGACTCCTGGGCATGGACGAGCAGTACTTC. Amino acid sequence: CASSEALLRLLGMDEQYF.

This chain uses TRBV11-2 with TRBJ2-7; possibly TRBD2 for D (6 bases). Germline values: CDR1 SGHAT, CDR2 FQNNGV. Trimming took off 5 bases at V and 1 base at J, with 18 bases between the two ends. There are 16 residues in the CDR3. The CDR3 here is CASSTTGGLESYEQYF. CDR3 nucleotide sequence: TGTGCCAGCAGCACTACCGGGGGACTCGAGTCCTACGAGCAGTACTTC.

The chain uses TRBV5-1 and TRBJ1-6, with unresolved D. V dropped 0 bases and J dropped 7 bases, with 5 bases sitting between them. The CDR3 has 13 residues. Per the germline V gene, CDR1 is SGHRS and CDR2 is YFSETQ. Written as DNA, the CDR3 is TGCGCCAGCAGCTTGGTGCAGAATTCACCCCTCCACTTT. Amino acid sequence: CASSLVQNSPLHF.

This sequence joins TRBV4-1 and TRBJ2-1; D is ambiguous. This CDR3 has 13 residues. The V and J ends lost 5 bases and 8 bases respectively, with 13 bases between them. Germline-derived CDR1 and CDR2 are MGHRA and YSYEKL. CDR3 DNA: TGCGCCAGCAGCTACCAAAGGGCCCATGAGCAGTTCTTC. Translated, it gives CASSYQRAHEQFF.

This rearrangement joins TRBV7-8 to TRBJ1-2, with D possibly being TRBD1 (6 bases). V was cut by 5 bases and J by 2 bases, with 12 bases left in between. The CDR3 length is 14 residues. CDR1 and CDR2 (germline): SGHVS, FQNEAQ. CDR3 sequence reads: CASSLKQGNYGYTF. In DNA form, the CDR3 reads TGTGCCAGCAGCCTGAAGCAGGGGAACTATGGCTACACCTTC. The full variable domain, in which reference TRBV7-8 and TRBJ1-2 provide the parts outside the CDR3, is GAGVSQSPRYKVAKRGQDVALRCDPISGHVSLFWYQQALGQGPEFLTYFQNEAQLDKSGLPSDRFFAERPEGSVSTLKIQRTQQEDSAVYLCASSLKQGNYGYTFGSGTRLTVV.

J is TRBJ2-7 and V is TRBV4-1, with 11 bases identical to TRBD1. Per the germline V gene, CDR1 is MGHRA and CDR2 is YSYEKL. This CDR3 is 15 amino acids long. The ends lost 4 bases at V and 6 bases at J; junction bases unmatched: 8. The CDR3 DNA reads TGCGCCAGCAGCCGGATAGGACAGGGGGCTGGCGAGCAGTACTTC. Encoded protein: CASSRIGQGAGEQYF.